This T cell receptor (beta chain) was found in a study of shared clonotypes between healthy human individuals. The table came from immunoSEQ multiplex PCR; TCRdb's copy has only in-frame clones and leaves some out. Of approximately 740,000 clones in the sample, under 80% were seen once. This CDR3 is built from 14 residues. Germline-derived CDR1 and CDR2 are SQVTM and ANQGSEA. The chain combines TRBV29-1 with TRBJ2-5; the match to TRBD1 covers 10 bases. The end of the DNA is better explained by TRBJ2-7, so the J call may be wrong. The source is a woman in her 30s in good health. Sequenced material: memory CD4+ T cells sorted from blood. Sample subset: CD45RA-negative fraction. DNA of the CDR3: TGCAGCGTTGAAACGGGACAGGGGCATTACGAGCAGTACTTC. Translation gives CSVETGQGHYEQYF.